This is a list of T cell receptor beta chains from one sample in a study of identifying expanded T cells in peripheral blood. Libraries were prepared by immunoSEQ multiplex PCR; TCRdb keeps only in-frame clonotypes and omits some of them. The sample lists nearly 60,000 clones, around nine tenths occurring once. The sequencing sample was made of blood. These receptors were obtained from a person aged 18 to 70 in good health. CDR3s include the opening cysteine and the closing phenylalanine or tryptophan. The D gene is left open where the match is weak. Rows give clone size only sometimes, using once, few, many, or a class for an expanded clone.

>TRBV6-6|TRBD1|.|TRBJ1-4
TGTGCCAGCCAGCGGGACAGGGTTAATGAAAAACTGTTTTTT
CASQRDRVNEKLFF
>TRBV7-2|TRBD1|.|TRBJ1-2
TGTGCCAGCAGCTTACAGGGGGGTCTGGGCTATGGCTACACCTTC
CASSLQGGLGYGYTF
>TRBV29-1|.|.|TRBJ2-7
TGCAGCGCTAAGGGAGGGGGGGGCCACGAGCAGTACTTC
CSAKGGGGHEQYF
>TRBV9|TRBD2|.|TRBJ2-3
TGTGCCAGCAGCGTAGAGGCGGGGGGGATCACAGATACGCAGTATTTT
CASSVEAGGITDTQYF
>TRBV29-1|.|.|TRBJ2-1
TGCAGCGTTGGAAGGGAAGAGAATGAGCAGTTCTTC
CSVGREENEQFF
>TRBV19|TRBD2|.|TRBJ2-1
TGTGCCAGTAGTACCGGGACTAGCGGGGGGGGTTACAATGAGCAGTTCTTC
CASSTGTSGGGYNEQFF
>TRBV5-6|TRBD1|once|TRBJ1-1
TGTGCCAGCAGCTTTATGGGACAGCCTGAAGCTTTCTTT
CASSFMGQPEAFF
>TRBV10-1|TRBD2|few|TRBJ2-1
TGCGCCAGCGAATGGGCGGGGGTCAGGAATGAGCAGTTCTTC
CASEWAGVRNEQFF
>TRBV5-4|TRBD1|.|TRBJ2-5
TGTGCCAGCACCAGACAGGGGACCCAGTACTTC
CASTRQGTQYF
>TRBV4-2|.|.|TRBJ2-3
TGTGCCAGCAGCCAAGAGTTCGGCGGGTCTAGCACAGATACGCAGTATTTT
CASSQEFGGSSTDTQYF
>TRBV11-2|TRBD1|.|TRBJ2-7
TGTGCCAGCAGCCCGACAGGGGTCTACGAGCAGTACTTC
CASSPTGVYEQYF
>TRBV2|TRBD1|.|TRBJ2-5
TGTGCCAGCAAGGGGGACAGAGAGAAAGAGACCCAGTACTTC
CASKGDREKETQYF
>TRBV9|.|.|TRBJ1-1
TGTGCCAGCAGCTTCGGAGGGCAGGGGAACACTGAAGCTTTCTTT
CASSFGGQGNTEAFF
>TRBV12-5|TRBD2|.|TRBJ2-3
TGTGCTAGTGGTTTGGACGGGAGGATAGATACGCAGTATTTT
CASGLDGRIDTQYF
>TRBV7-2|TRBD1|.|TRBJ2-7
TGTGCCAGCAGCCTCAGACAGGGGGCGGTGGGCGAGCAGTACTTC
CASSLRQGAVGEQYF
>TRBV15|.|.|TRBJ1-5
TGTGCCACCAGCGCAGGGTCCAATCAGCCCCAGCATTTT
CATSAGSNQPQHF
>TRBV5-4|.|.|TRBJ2-5
TGTGCCAGCAGCAGGGACGGGAAAGAGACCCAGTACTTC
CASSRDGKETQYF
>TRBV27|.|.|TRBJ2-7
TGTGCCAGCAGTTTATTGGAGGGGGCGAGGTACGAGCAGTACTTC
CASSLLEGARYEQYF
>TRBV9|TRBD1|.|TRBJ1-2
TGTGCCAGCAGCCCACGGACAGGGGTCGGATTTGGCTACACCTTC
CASSPRTGVGFGYTF
>TRBV6-6|.|.|TRBJ1-4
TGTGCCAGCAGTGAGGACCGAACTAATGAAAAACTGTTTTTT
CASSEDRTNEKLFF
>TRBV10-3|.|.|TRBJ2-3
TGTGCCATCAGTGTAAACAGAAGAGATACGCAGTATTTT
CAISVNRRDTQYF
>TRBV5-1|.|.|TRBJ1-3
TGCGCCAGCAGCTATGGAGCGGAGATGGGAGGAAACACCATATATTTT
CASSYGAEMGGNTIYF
>TRBV6-5|.|.|TRBJ1-2
TGTGCCACTCAGACAGGCGATCACGGCTACACCTTC
CATQTGDHGYTF
>TRBV21-1|.|.|TRBJ1-2
TGTGCCAGCAGCGGACAGGGCGGGGGCTATGGCTACACCTTC
CASSGQGGGYGYTF
>TRBV14|.|.|TRBJ2-3
TGTGCCAGCAGCCAACAGAGCACAGATACGCAGTATTTT
CASSQQSTDTQYF
>TRBV7-2|.|.|TRBJ2-7
TGTGCCAGCAGCCGAACTGGACTGGCCCACCGGCGGGACGAGCAGTACTTC
CASSRTGLAHRRDEQYF
>TRBV5-1|.|.|TRBJ2-5
TGCGCCAGCAGCCCTAGACAGGGAGGGGAGACCCAGTACTTC
CASSPRQGGETQYF
>TRBV28|.|.|TRBJ2-1
TGTGCCAGCAGTTTACAGGGAGCTGAGCAGTTCTTC
CASSLQGAEQFF
>TRBV20-1|.|.|TRBJ2-5
TGCAGTGCCCTACAGCAAGAGACCCAGTACTTC
CSALQQETQYF
>TRBV5-6|TRBD2|.|TRBJ2-3
TGTGCCAGCAGCGTTCCGGGACTAGCGGGGGTGCAAGATACGCAGTATTTT
CASSVPGLAGVQDTQYF